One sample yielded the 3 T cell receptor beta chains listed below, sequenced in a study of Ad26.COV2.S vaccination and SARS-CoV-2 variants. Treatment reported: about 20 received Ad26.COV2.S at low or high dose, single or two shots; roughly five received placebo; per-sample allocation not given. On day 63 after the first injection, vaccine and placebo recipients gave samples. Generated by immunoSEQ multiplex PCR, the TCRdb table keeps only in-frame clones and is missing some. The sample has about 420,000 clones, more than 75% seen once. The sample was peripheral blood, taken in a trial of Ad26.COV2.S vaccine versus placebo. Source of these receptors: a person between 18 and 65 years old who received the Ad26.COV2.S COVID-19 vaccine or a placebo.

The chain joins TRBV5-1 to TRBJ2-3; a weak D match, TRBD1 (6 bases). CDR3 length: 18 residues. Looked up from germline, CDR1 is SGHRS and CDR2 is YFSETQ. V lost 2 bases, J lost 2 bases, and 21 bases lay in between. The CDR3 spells CASSLWGQQGVFTDTQYF. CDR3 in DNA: TGCGCCAGCAGCTTATGGGGACAACAGGGAGTTTTCACAGATACGCAGTATTTT.

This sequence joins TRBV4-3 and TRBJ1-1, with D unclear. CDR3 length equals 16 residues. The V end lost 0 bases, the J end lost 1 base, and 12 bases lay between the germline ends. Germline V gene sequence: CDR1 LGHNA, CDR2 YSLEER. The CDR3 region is CASSQDLARRNTEAFF. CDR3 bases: TGCGCCAGCAGCCAAGATTTGGCGAGACGGAACACTGAAGCTTTCTTT.

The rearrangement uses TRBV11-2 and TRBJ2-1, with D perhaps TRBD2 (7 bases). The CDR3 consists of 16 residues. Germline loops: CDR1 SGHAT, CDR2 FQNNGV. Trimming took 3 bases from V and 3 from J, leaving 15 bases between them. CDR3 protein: CASSFGGGINYNEQFF. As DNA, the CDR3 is TGTGCCAGCAGCTTTGGGGGGGGCATAAACTACAATGAGCAGTTCTTC.